This TCR beta chain stems from a study of blood T cell repertoires in COVID-19. Overall study context: Donors in the United States, Italy and Spain gave samples during acute or convalescent COVID-19.

This clone has only one observation. Authors' processing steps: Amplification with reference gene primers provided the estimates of nucleated cell counts. The method was immunoSEQ multiplex PCR; TCRdb's version includes in-frame clones alone and lacks a portion of them. V and J calls and clone size are given by that table; D and trimming were obtained from the DNA. This table holds over 200,000 clones, approximately 83% found once. The clonotype comes from a man aged 45-65 years with active or convalescent COVID-19. The specimen was peripheral blood.

This CDR3 is CAWSQTYGYTF. The CDR3 nucleotides are TGTGCCTGGAGCCAGACTTATGGCTACACCTTC. The genes are TRBV30 and TRBJ1-2; D not certain. The CDR3 extends over 11 amino acids. V gave up 3 bases and J gave up 5 bases, with 7 bases separating them. CDR1 GTSNPN and CDR2 SVGIG come from the germline V gene (reference sequence).